The 20 T cell receptor beta chains listed next were all sequenced from one sample in a study of regulatory T cells in long-lasting Graves disease. Time point of the sample: newly diagnosed GD, antithyroid drugs for less than 3 months. Following extraction of RNA from PBMCs, that RNA was used to make the TCR library. Library construction for TCR beta used iRepertoire HTBI primers and Arm-PCR of CDR3 regions. TCRdb reprocessed the multiplex PCR reads with MiXCR, giving one entry per CDR3 protein. The data show 450,000 to 700,000 distinct CDR3 sequences, approximately 15% seen once. Another study also made use of these data, one on T cells in Graves' hyperthyroidism and ophthalmopathy.

The sequenced sample was peripheral blood mononuclear cells (PBMCs), obtained at new diagnosis, from a patient treated with antithyroid drugs. All receptors come from a man aged 30 to 45 with Graves disease.

The chain links TRBV20-1 to TRBJ2-3; D unclear. The CDR3 consists of 11 residues. Trimming stripped 3 bases from V and 3 bases from J, with 4 bases between. The germline V gene has CDR1 DFQATT and CDR2 SNEGSKA (reference sequence). CDR3 in amino acids: CSARYTDTQYF. In nucleotides, the CDR3 is TGCAGTGCTAGGTATACAGATACGCAGTATTTT.

The chain employs TRBV7-6 and TRBJ1-1; D is unclear. This CDR3 region has 14 residues. V was clipped by 6 bases and J by 6 bases, with 17 bases between them. Germline V CDR1 and CDR2: SGHVS, FNYEAQ. The CDR3: CASRAIRGRAEAFF. DNA for the CDR3: TGTGCCAGCAGAGCAATTCGAGGGCGGGCTGAAGCTTTCTTT.

The chain carries TRBV7-6 and TRBJ1-6; D unclear. Between the trimmed V and J ends, which lost 1 base and 6 bases, there was a span of 4 bases. Germline values: CDR1 SGHVS, CDR2 FNYEAQ. This CDR3 has 13 amino acids. CDR3 amino acids: CASSLELNSPLHF. As DNA, the CDR3 is TGTGCCAGCAGCTTAGAACTTAATTCACCCCTCCACTTT.

The sample holds a few counts of this clonotype. J is TRBJ2-3 and V is TRBV4-1, with no clear D. Germline V lookup: CDR1 MGHRA, CDR2 YSYEKL. V lost 3 bases, J lost 4 bases, and 5 bases lay in between. The CDR3 is 12 amino acids. Here the CDR3 reads CASSQISDTQYF. In DNA, the CDR3 is TGCGCCAGCAGCCAGATCTCAGATACGCAGTATTTT.

On this clonotype: A much larger clone lies a single base off, so this may be a read error. For the CDR3, the DNA is TGTGCCAGCAGCTTAGCCATGGGGACAAATCAAGGCTACACCTTC. This encodes CASSLAMGTNQGYTF. The chain combines TRBV7-9 with TRBJ1-2, with D maybe TRBD1 (6 bases). Germline V gene data show CDR1 as SEHNR and CDR2 as FQNEAQ (reference sequence). The V and J ends lost 0 bases and 8 bases respectively, with 16 bases between them. The CDR3 has 15 amino acids.

Notes on this clonotype: A much larger clone is a single base away; this may be a read error. The gene calls are TRBV6-2 or TRBV6-3 and TRBJ2-3, with D unclear. The CDR3 loop spans 15 amino acids. Germline V gives CDR1 MNHEY, CDR2 SVGEGT. The CDR3 region has the DNA TGTACCAGCAGTCCCCGGGCCCTAGGCCCAGATACGCAGTATTTT. Translation: CTSSPRALGPDTQYF.

Concerning this clonotype itself: A much larger clone differs by one base, so this may be a read error. V and J are TRBV12-3 or TRBV12-4 and TRBJ2-5, with 12 bases identical to TRBD2. The J call may be wrong; the DNA end is better matched by TRBJ2-7. The CDR3 is made up of 19 amino acids. CDR3 residues: CASGCQWVGTSGSPYEQYF. DNA for the CDR3: TGTGCCAGCGGGTGCCAGTGGGTGGGGACTAGCGGGTCCCCCTACGAGCAGTACTTC.

Many counts were recorded for this clonotype. V usage is TRBV2 and J usage is TRBJ2-2; 16 nucleotides line up with TRBD2. The CDR3 has 16 residues. V was pared by 5 bases and J by 8 bases, with 5 bases of the junction left unmatched. Germline assignment: CDR1 SNHLY and CDR2 FYNNEI. In nucleotides, the CDR3 is TGTGCCAGCAGTTCGGGACTAGCGGGAGGGAGTGGGGAGCTGTTTTTT. The encoded protein is CASSSGLAGGSGELFF.

V gene TRBV19 combines with J gene TRBJ1-1; D ambiguous. The CDR3 spans 12 residues. The germline V gene encodes CDR1 LNHDA and CDR2 SQIVND (reference sequence). Trimming cost V 5 bases and J 6 bases, with 10 bases left between them. The CDR3 DNA sequence: TGTGCCAGTAGTCCTGATAAGGCTGAAGCTTTCTTT. Translation gives CASSPDKAEAFF. The complete variable domain, with remaining parts taken from reference TRBV19 and TRBJ1-1, reads DGGITQSPKYLFRKEGQNVTLSCEQNLNHDAMYWYRQDPGQGLRLIYYSQIVNDFQKGDIAEGYSVSREKKESFPLTVTSAQKNPTAFYLCASSPDKAEAFFGQGTRLTVV.

Turning to this clonotype: Since a much larger clone is just one base distant, this may be a read error. The chain joins TRBV9 to TRBJ2-5, with D unclear. Germline assignment: CDR1 SGDLS and CDR2 YYNGEE. This CDR3 has 13 residues. CDR3 in DNA: TGTGCCAGCAGTGGCTCTGGGTCAGAGACCCGGTACTTC. Translating gives CASSGSGSETRYF.

This clonotype has a count of ten or more. V usage is TRBV7-2 and J usage is TRBJ2-2; maybe TRBD1 (5 bases). This CDR3 is built from 17 residues. Trimming cost V 4 bases and J 3 bases, with 18 bases left between them. The germline V gene has CDR1 SGHTA and CDR2 FQGNSA. The CDR3 DNA reads TGTGCCAGCAGCTACTACAGGTTTATCAGGGACACCGGGGAGCTGTTTTTT. It codes for CASSYYRFIRDTGELFF.

In this sample, this clonotype turned up many times. This chain links TRBV27 with TRBJ2-1; 7 nucleotides match TRBD2. V lost 8 bases to trimming and J lost 1 base; unmatched junction nucleotides: 8. CDR1 MNHEY and CDR2 SMNVEV come from the germline V gene (reference sequence). CDR3 size: 15 residues. CDR3 amino acids: CASSWGTTSYNEQFF. The CDR3 DNA sequence: TGTGCCAGCTCCTGGGGGACTACTTCCTACAATGAGCAGTTCTTC.

This clonotype was counted at least ten times. The chain is built from TRBV6-5 and TRBJ2-2, with D possibly TRBD2 on 5 matching bases. Per germline, CDR1 MNHEY and CDR2 SVGAGI. V shed 2 bases and J shed 7 bases, with 20 bases lying between them. The CDR3 is 17 amino acids. CDR3 loop: CASSYDPGSALRGELFF. Written as DNA, the CDR3 is TGTGCCAGCAGTTACGACCCGGGAAGTGCTTTACGCGGGGAGCTGTTTTTT.

This clonotype was seen at least ten times. This chain joins TRBV29-1 and TRBJ2-1, with TRBD1 as a possible D gene (6 bases). V was clipped by 7 bases and J by 5 bases, with 18 bases between them. Germline V gives CDR1 SQVTM, CDR2 ANQGSEA. This CDR3 has 14 amino acids. This CDR3 reads CSGTGFRHNNEQFF. DNA for the CDR3: TGCAGCGGAACAGGGTTCCGGCATAACAATGAGCAGTTCTTC.

Only a few counts were recorded for this clonotype. The gene calls are TRBV30 and TRBJ2-2; possible D gene TRBD2, 6 bases. The CDR3 covers 17 residues. Trimming shortened V by 4 bases and J by 5 bases, and 23 bases separated the two germline ends. Germline CDR1 GTSNPN, CDR2 SVGIG (reference sequence). The CDR3 sequence: CAWMSSSPGTLTGELFF. CDR3 nucleotides: TGTGCCTGGATGTCCTCCTCCCCGGGGACTCTAACCGGGGAGCTGTTTTTT.

This clonotype appeared many times. This chain connects TRBV7-2 to TRBJ2-5; D may be TRBD2 (5 bases). This CDR3 comprises 13 residues. V lost 3 bases and J 6 bases, leaving 11 bases between the germline ends. Germline lookup yields CDR1 SGHTA and CDR2 FQGNSA. This CDR3 is CASSFLRGQTQYF. Here the CDR3 DNA reads TGTGCCAGCAGCTTTTTACGGGGTCAGACCCAGTACTTC.

V gene TRBV6-4 combines with J gene TRBJ2-2; 8 nucleotides line up with TRBD2. This CDR3 has 16 amino acids. The germline V gene encodes CDR1 MRHNA and CDR2 SNTAGT. The J segment lost 3 bases and the V segment lost 0 bases, leaving 3 bases of the junction unmatched. CDR3 sequence (DNA): TGTGCCAGCAGTGACTCAGAGACTAGCGACACCGGGGAGCTGTTTTTT. Translating it yields CASSDSETSDTGELFF.

On this clonotype: A single base is all that separates this from a far larger clone, so a read error is likely. V gene TRBV2 combines with J gene TRBJ1-1, with D hard to call. The ends were cut back, 6 bases at V and 3 bases at J, with 17 bases in the middle. Germline V gives CDR1 SNHLY, CDR2 FYNNEI. The CDR3 has 15 residues. Here the CDR3 DNA reads TGTGCCAGCAGCCCGACTGTTTTCATGGACACTGAAGCTTTCTTT. It yields the protein CASSPTVFMDTEAFF.

This clonotype was found many times. The chain recombines TRBV20-1 with TRBJ2-1; TRBD1 matches at 8 bases. The germline V gene encodes CDR1 DFQATT and CDR2 SNEGSKA (reference sequence). J was trimmed by 8 bases and V by 1 base; bases with no gene match: 19. This CDR3 has 18 residues. Written as DNA, the CDR3 is TGCAGTGCTAGAGTCCCCCGGAAAGGAACAGGGGGGTACGATGAGCAGTTCTTC. Translation: CSARVPRKGTGGYDEQFF.

This clonotype was recorded once. At one of its ends the junction is not consistent with the germline gene, which may arise from a read error. The J gene is TRBJ1-4, the V gene TRBV5-4, with D possibly being TRBD1 (5 bases). The CDR3 runs to 14 residues. Germline lookup yields CDR1 SGHNT and CDR2 YYREEE (reference sequence). The CDR3 sequence: CAGSWGSTNEKLFF. The CDR3 DNA sequence: TGTGCCGGCAGCTGGGGGTCAACTAATGAAAAACTGTTTTTT.